These T cell receptor beta chains were read from a single sample in a study of cytomegalovirus exposure and HLA in healthy donors. Method: immunoSEQ multiplex PCR; TCRdb's copy keeps in-frame clones and lacks some. The data hold around 150,000 clones, with approximately 84% observed a single time. The sequencing input was PBMCs. Receptor source: a man aged 18 to 30 in good health and CMV-seropositive. Each CDR3 is given with its conserved first and last residue. D genes are given only for firm matches.

v_call,d_call,j_call,cdr3_nt,cdr3_aa
TRBV29-1,-,TRBJ1-1,TGCAGCGTTGAAGCAGGGGTCAGCACTGAAGCTTTCTTT,CSVEAGVSTEAFF
TRBV21-1,-,TRBJ2-7,TGTGCCAGCAGCACCACCGGGGGGGGCTCCTACGAGCAGTACTTC,CASSTTGGGSYEQYF
TRBV9,-,TRBJ1-2,TGTGCCAGCAGCCCCTCCCTTGGCTACACCTTC,CASSPSLGYTF
TRBV9,TRBD1,TRBJ1-6,TGTGCCAGCAGCCAAGGGACAGGGGAATCTTCCTATAATTCACCCCTCCACTTT,CASSQGTGESSYNSPLHF
TRBV11-2,-,TRBJ2-1,TGTGCCAGCAGCTTAGACGGGAATCGCAAGCAGTTCTTC,CASSLDGNRKQFF
TRBV27,TRBD2,TRBJ2-5,TGTGCCAGCAGTTTTTGGGGGGGCCAAGAGACCCAGTACTTC,CASSFWGGQETQYF
TRBV30,-,TRBJ1-5,TGTGCCTGGAGTGTACAAGGGGCTAATCAGCCCCAGCATTTT,CAWSVQGANQPQHF
TRBV7-3,-,TRBJ2-2,TGTGCCAGCAGCTTAGGGGGCATGAACACCGGGGAGCTGTTTTTT,CASSLGGMNTGELFF
TRBV9,TRBD2,TRBJ2-6,TGTGCCAGCAGCGTAATCTCCAAAGCGGGGCCCCTTGTATCTGGGGCCAACGTCCTGACTTTC,CASSVISKAGPLVSGANVLTF
TRBV7-9,-,TRBJ2-2,TGTGCCAGCAGCTTAGTTACGGCGGGCAGGGGCACCGGGGAGCTGTTTTTT,CASSLVTAGRGTGELFF